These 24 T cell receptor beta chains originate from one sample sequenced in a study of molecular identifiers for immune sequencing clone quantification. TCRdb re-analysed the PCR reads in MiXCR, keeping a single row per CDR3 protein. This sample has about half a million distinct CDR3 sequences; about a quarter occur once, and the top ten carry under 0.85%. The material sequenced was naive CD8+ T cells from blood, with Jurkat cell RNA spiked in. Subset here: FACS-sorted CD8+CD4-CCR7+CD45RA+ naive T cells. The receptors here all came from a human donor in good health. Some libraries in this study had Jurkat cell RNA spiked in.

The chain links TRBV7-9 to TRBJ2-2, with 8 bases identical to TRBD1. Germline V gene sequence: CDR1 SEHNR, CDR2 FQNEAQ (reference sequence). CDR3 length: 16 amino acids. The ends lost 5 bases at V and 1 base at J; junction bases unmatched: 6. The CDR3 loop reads CASSPADRGNTGELFF. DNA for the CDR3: TGTGCCAGCAGCCCAGCCGACAGGGGGAACACCGGGGAGCTGTTTTTT.

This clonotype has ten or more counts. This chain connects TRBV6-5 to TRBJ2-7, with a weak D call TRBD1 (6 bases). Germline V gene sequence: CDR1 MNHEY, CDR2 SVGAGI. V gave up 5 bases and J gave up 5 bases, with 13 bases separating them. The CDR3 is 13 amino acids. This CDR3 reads CASSRTGTDEQYF. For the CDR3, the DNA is TGTGCCAGCAGTCGAACAGGGACCGACGAGCAGTACTTC.

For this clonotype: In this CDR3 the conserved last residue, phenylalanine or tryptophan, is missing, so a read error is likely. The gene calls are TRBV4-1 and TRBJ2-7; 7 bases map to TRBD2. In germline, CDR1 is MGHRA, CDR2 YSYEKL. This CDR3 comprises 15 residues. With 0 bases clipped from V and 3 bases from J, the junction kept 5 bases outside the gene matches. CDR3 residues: CASSQDLGTNYEQYL. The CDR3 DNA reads TGCGCCAGCAGCCAAGATCTTGGGACTAACTACGAGCAGTACCTC.

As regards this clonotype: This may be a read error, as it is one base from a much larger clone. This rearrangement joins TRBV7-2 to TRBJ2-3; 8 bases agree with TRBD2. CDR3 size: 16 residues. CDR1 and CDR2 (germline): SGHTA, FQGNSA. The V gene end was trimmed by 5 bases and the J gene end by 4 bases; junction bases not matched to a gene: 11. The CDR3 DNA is TGTGCCAGCAGCCTAGGGTGGCGGGGGGCCTCAGATACGCAGTATTTT. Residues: CASSLGWRGASDTQYF.

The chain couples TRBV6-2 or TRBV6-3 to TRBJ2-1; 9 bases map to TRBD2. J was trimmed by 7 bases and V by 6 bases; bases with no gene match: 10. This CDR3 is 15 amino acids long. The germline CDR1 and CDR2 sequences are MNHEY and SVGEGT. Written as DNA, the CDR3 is TGTGCCAGCAGGATAAATAGCGGGAGAGGTAATGAGCAGTTCTTC. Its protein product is CASRINSGRGNEQFF.

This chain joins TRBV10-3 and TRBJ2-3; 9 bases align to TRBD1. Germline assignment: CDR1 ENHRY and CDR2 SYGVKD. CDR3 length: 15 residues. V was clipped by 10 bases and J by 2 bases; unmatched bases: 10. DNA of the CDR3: TGTGCCACCCTCCTGGACAGGGGATTCACAGATACGCAGTATTTT. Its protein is CATLLDRGFTDTQYF.

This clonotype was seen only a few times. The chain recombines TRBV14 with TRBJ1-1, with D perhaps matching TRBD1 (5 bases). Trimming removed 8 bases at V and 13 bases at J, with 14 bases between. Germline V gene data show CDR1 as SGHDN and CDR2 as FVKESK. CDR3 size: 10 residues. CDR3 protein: CASGGSLGFF. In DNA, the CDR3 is TGTGCCAGCGGGGGGAGCTTGGGTTTCTTT.

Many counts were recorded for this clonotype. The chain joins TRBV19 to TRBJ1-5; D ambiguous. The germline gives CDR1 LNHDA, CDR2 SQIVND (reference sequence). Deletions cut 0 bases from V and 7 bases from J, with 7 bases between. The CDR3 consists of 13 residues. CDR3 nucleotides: TGTGCCAGTAGTATAGAGGGCAGCCAGCCCCAGCATTTT. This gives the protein CASSIEGSQPQHF. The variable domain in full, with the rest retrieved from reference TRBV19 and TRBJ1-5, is DGGITQSPKYLFRKEGQNVTLSCEQNLNHDAMYWYRQDPGQGLRLIYYSQIVNDFQKGDIAEGYSVSREKKESFPLTVTSAQKNPTAFYLCASSIEGSQPQHFGDGTRLSIL.

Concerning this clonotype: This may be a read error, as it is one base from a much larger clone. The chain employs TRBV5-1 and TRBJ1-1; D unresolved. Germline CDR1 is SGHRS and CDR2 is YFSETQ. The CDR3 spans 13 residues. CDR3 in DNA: TGCGCCGGCAGCTTGACTGATAACACTGAAGCTTTCTTT. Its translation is CAGSLTDNTEAFF.

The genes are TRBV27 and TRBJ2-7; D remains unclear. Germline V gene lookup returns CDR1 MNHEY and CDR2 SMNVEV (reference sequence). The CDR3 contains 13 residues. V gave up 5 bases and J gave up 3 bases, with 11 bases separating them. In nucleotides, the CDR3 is TGTGCCAGCAGTCACCAGCTGTTCTACGAGCAGTACTTC. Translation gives CASSHQLFYEQYF.

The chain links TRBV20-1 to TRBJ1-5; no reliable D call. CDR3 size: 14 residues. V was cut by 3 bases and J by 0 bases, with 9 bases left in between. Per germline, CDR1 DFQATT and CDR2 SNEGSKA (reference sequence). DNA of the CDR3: TGCAGTGCTAGCACAGAAAATAGCAATCAGCCCCAGCATTTT. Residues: CSASTENSNQPQHF.

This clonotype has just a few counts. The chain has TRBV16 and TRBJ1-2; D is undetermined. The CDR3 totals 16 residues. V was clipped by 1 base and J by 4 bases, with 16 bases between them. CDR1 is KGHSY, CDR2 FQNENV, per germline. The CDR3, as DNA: TGTGCCAGCAGCCAATATTTGGCCGCGATCTTCTATGGCTACACCTTC. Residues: CASSQYLAAIFYGYTF.

Written as DNA, the CDR3 is TGTGCCAGCAGTGATGGGTGTCAGGGCGCTGAAGCTTTCTTT. Amino acid sequence: CASSDGCQGAEAFF. The chain uses TRBV6-1 and TRBJ1-1; a weak D match, TRBD1 (5 bases). Germline CDR1 MNHNS, CDR2 SASEGT. V shed 3 bases and J shed 6 bases, with 14 bases lying between them. This CDR3 has 14 amino acids.

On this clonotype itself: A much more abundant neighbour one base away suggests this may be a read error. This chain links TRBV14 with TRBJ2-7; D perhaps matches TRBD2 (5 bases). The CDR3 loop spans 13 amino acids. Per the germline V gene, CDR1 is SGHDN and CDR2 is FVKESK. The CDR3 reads CASSQARRAEQHF. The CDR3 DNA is TGTGCCAGCAGCCAGGCCAGGCGGGCCGAGCAGCACTTC.

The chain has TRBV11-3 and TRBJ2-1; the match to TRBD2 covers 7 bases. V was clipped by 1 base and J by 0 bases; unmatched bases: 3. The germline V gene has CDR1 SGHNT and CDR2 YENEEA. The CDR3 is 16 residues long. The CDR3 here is CASSLGEGYSYNEQFF. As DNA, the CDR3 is TGTGCCAGCAGCTTAGGGGAGGGTTACTCCTACAATGAGCAGTTCTTC.

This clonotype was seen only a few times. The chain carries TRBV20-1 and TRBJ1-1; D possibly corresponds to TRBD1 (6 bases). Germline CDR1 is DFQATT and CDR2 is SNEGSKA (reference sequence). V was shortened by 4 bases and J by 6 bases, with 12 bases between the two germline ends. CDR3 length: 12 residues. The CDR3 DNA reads TGCAGTGCTATCGAACAGGGCGCTGAAGCTTTCTTT. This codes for CSAIEQGAEAFF.

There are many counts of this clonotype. As DNA, the CDR3 is TGTGCCAGCGGGAGAGAAAACACAGATACGCAGTATTTT. Translated, it gives CASGRENTDTQYF. V and J are TRBV13 and TRBJ2-3; maybe TRBD2 (5 bases). CDR1 and CDR2 (germline): PRHDT, FYEKMQ (reference sequence). This CDR3 contains 13 residues. Trimming removed 8 bases from V and 2 bases from J, with 11 bases in between.

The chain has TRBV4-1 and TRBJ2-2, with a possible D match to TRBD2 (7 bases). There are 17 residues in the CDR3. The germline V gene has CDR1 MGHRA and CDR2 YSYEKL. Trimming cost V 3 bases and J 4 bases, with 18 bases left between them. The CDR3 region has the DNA TGCGCCAGCAGCCAGGTGGGGGGGCGGCTCAGCACCGGGGAGCTGTTTTTT. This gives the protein CASSQVGGRLSTGELFF.

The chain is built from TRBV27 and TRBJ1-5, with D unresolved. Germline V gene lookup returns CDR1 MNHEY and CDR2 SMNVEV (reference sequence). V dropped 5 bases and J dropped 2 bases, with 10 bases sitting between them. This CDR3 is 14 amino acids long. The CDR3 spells CASSGFFGNQPQHF. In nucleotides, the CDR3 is TGTGCCAGCAGTGGTTTTTTTGGCAATCAGCCCCAGCATTTT.

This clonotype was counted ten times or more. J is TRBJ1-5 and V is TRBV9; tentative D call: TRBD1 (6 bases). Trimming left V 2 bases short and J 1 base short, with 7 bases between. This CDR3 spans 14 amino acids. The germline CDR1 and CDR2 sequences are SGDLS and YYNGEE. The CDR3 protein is CASSVGQSNQPQHF. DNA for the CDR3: TGTGCCAGCAGCGTCGGACAGAGCAATCAGCCCCAGCATTTT. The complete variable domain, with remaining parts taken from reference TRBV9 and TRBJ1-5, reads DSGVTQTPKHLITATGQRVTLRCSPRSGDLSVYWYQQSLDQGLQFLIQYYNGEERAKGNILERFSAQQFPDLHSELNLSSLELGDSALYFCASSVGQSNQPQHFGDGTRLSIL.

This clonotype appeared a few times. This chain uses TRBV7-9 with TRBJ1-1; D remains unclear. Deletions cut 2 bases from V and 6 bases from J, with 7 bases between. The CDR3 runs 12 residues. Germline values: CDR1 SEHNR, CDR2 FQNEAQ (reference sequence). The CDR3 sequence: CASSLSFAEAFF. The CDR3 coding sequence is TGTGCCAGCAGCTTATCGTTCGCTGAAGCTTTCTTT.

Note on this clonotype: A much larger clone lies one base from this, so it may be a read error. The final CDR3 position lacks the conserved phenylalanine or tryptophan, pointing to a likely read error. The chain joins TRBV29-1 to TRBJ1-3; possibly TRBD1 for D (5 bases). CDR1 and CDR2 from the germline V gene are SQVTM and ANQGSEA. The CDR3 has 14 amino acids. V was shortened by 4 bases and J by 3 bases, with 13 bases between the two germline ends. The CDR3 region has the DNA TGCAGCGTTGGTATCCCGGGGGGTGGAAACACCATATATTCT. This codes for CSVGIPGGGNTIYS.

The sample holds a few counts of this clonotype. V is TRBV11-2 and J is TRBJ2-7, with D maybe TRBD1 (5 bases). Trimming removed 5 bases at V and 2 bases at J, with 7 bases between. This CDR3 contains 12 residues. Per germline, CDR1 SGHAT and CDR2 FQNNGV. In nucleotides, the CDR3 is TGTGCCAGCAGCCCACAGGCCTACGAGCAGTACTTC. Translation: CASSPQAYEQYF.

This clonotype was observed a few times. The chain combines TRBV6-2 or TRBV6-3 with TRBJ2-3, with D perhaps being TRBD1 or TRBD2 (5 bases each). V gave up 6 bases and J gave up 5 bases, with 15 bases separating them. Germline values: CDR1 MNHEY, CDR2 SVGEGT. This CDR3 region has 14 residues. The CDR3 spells CASRRGWGIDTQYF. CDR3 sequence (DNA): TGTGCCAGCAGGAGGGGATGGGGCATAGATACGCAGTATTTT.